A selection of T cell receptor beta chains follows, all from one sample in a study of vaccination effects on CD4 cells after COVID-19. Assay: immunoSEQ multiplex PCR; the TCRdb copy retains only in-frame clones and omits some. Found here are tens of thousands of clones, around 81% of them singletons; the top ten hold 10%. No antigens are known for them. Sequenced material: CD4+ T cells from PBMCs cultured with SARS-CoV-2 spike peptides, taken before COVID-19 vaccination. The receptors originated from a human donor who received a COVID-19 vaccine. The CDR3 runs from the conserved cysteine through the conserved F or W. The order of the fields is clone size, V gene, J gene, D gene, CDR3 DNA, CDR3 protein. The D gene is left open where the match is weak. Clone size is given for some rows only: seen once, a few or many times, or a class if the clone is expanded.

clone size: few; V gene: TRBV24-1; J gene: TRBJ1-2; D gene: .; CDR3 DNA: TGTGCCACCAGTGATCCCGGTGGGGCCGATACGGGCGGCTACACCTTC; CDR3 protein: CATSDPGGADTGGYTF
clone size: .; V gene: TRBV11-3; J gene: TRBJ2-3; D gene: .; CDR3 DNA: TGTGCCAGCAGCTTAGAAGGTTCGGGCACAGATACGCAGTATTTT; CDR3 protein: CASSLEGSGTDTQYF
clone size: .; V gene: TRBV5-4; J gene: TRBJ2-3; D gene: TRBD2; CDR3 DNA: TGTGCCAGCAGCGCAGCTCGGACTAGCGGGGCTAGCACAGATACGCAGTATTTT; CDR3 protein: CASSAARTSGASTDTQYF
clone size: .; V gene: TRBV6-2/TRBV6-3; J gene: TRBJ2-3; D gene: TRBD2; CDR3 DNA: TGTGCCAGCAGCGAGACTAGCCGGGGGACAGATACGCAGTATTTT; CDR3 protein: CASSETSRGTDTQYF
clone size: .; V gene: TRBV2; J gene: TRBJ2-5; D gene: .; CDR3 DNA: TGTGCCAGCGGTCGGACAGAGCAAGAGACCCAGTACTTC; CDR3 protein: CASGRTEQETQYF
clone size: once; V gene: TRBV20-1; J gene: TRBJ2-5; D gene: .; CDR3 DNA: TGCAGTGCTAGTTGGCAGGGTGGGGAGACCCAGTACTTC; CDR3 protein: CSASWQGGETQYF
clone size: .; V gene: TRBV19; J gene: TRBJ1-5; D gene: .; CDR3 DNA: TGTGCCAGTAGTATGTTCCCAACAGTAGGCAATCAGCCCCAGCATTTT; CDR3 protein: CASSMFPTVGNQPQHF
clone size: .; V gene: TRBV7-2; J gene: TRBJ1-1; D gene: .; CDR3 DNA: TGTGCCAGCAGCTTAGCTGGGGGGGGCAACACTGAAGCTTTCTTT; CDR3 protein: CASSLAGGGNTEAFF
clone size: .; V gene: TRBV6-4; J gene: TRBJ2-1; D gene: TRBD2; CDR3 DNA: TGTGCCAGCAGTGACTCTCGGGGGACTAGCGGGGGATACAATGAGCAGTTCTTC; CDR3 protein: CASSDSRGTSGGYNEQFF
clone size: .; V gene: TRBV3-1/TRBV3-2; J gene: TRBJ2-2; D gene: TRBD1; CDR3 DNA: TGTGCCAGCAGCCACTGGGACAGCTCGAACACCGGGGAGCTGTTTTTT; CDR3 protein: CASSHWDSSNTGELFF
clone size: .; V gene: TRBV28; J gene: TRBJ2-1; D gene: TRBD1; CDR3 DNA: TGTGCCAGCAGTTCACGGACAGGGTCAGGAATGTCCTACAATGAGCAGTTCTTC; CDR3 protein: CASSSRTGSGMSYNEQFF
clone size: .; V gene: TRBV14; J gene: TRBJ1-5; D gene: TRBD1; CDR3 DNA: TGTGCCAGCAAGTGCAGTCAGGGGGCGGTCTATCAGCCCCAGCATTTT; CDR3 protein: CASKCSQGAVYQPQHF
clone size: .; V gene: TRBV19; J gene: TRBJ1-5; D gene: .; CDR3 DNA: TGTGCCAGTGTAAAATGGGGGGCCGATCAGCCCCAGCATTTT; CDR3 protein: CASVKWGADQPQHF
clone size: .; V gene: TRBV5-1; J gene: TRBJ1-2; D gene: TRBD1; CDR3 DNA: TGCGCCAGCAGCTGGACAGGAGCCAACTATGGCTACACCTTC; CDR3 protein: CASSWTGANYGYTF
clone size: few; V gene: TRBV19; J gene: TRBJ1-1; D gene: .; CDR3 DNA: TGTGCCAGTAGTAACCCGGGGGTGAACACTGAAGCTTTCTTT; CDR3 protein: CASSNPGVNTEAFF
clone size: .; V gene: TRBV6-2/TRBV6-3; J gene: TRBJ2-5; D gene: TRBD2; CDR3 DNA: TGTGCCAGCAGTTTAGGCGGGGGGGGCGAGACCCAGTACTTC; CDR3 protein: CASSLGGGGETQYF
clone size: .; V gene: TRBV7-2; J gene: TRBJ2-4; D gene: .; CDR3 DNA: TGTGCCAGCAGCTTTGGGGGGCTCCAAAACATTCAGTACTTC; CDR3 protein: CASSFGGLQNIQYF
clone size: .; V gene: TRBV19; J gene: TRBJ1-4; D gene: .; CDR3 DNA: TGTGCCAGTAGTACGGCCAGGGTTAGACTATCGAGTGAAAAACTGTTTTTT; CDR3 protein: CASSTARVRLSSEKLFF
clone size: .; V gene: TRBV5-1; J gene: TRBJ1-5; D gene: TRBD1; CDR3 DNA: TGCGCCAGCAGCCGGGGACAGAATCAGCCCCAGCATTTT; CDR3 protein: CASSRGQNQPQHF
clone size: .; V gene: TRBV7-9; J gene: TRBJ2-1; D gene: TRBD1; CDR3 DNA: TGTGCCAGCACGTGGGGACAGGAGGGTGAGCAGTTCTTC; CDR3 protein: CASTWGQEGEQFF
clone size: .; V gene: TRBV18; J gene: TRBJ2-5; D gene: TRBD1; CDR3 DNA: TGTGCCAGCTCACCAGCCGGGACAGGCCCTAGGAGTGGAGAGACCCAGTACTTC; CDR3 protein: CASSPAGTGPRSGETQYF
clone size: .; V gene: TRBV18; J gene: TRBJ1-4; D gene: .; CDR3 DNA: TGTGCCAGCTCACCTCTTGGGGCCGCTAATGAAAAACTGTTTTTT; CDR3 protein: CASSPLGAANEKLFF
clone size: .; V gene: TRBV7-2; J gene: TRBJ1-1; D gene: .; CDR3 DNA: TGTGCCAGCAGCTTCTCTTTGGGAAACACTGAAGCTTTCTTT; CDR3 protein: CASSFSLGNTEAFF
clone size: few; V gene: TRBV4-1; J gene: TRBJ1-2; D gene: .; CDR3 DNA: TGCGCCAGCAGCCAAGATCCTCGGGGGGCGGACTATGGCTACACCTTC; CDR3 protein: CASSQDPRGADYGYTF
clone size: .; V gene: TRBV6-1; J gene: TRBJ1-2; D gene: TRBD1; CDR3 DNA: TGTGCCAGCAGTGATCCCCTGACAGGGTTGGCTAACTATGGCTACACCTTC; CDR3 protein: CASSDPLTGLANYGYTF
clone size: .; V gene: TRBV5-1; J gene: TRBJ2-3; D gene: .; CDR3 DNA: TGCGCCAGCAGCTTGGAGGTTAGCTGGGATACGCAGTATTTT; CDR3 protein: CASSLEVSWDTQYF
clone size: .; V gene: TRBV7-9; J gene: TRBJ1-6; D gene: .; CDR3 DNA: TGTGCCAGCAGCTTAGCTTCTACCACCTCCAATTCACCCCTCCACTTT; CDR3 protein: CASSLASTTSNSPLHF